This T cell receptor (beta chain) is from a study of PD-1 blockade in classical Hodgkin lymphoma. Every patient relapsed after autologous stem cell transplantation, and brentuximab vedotin exposure varied. It was by magnetic negative selection that CD4+ T cells were purified from thawed PBMCs. V lost 4 bases and J lost 4; bases outside the gene matches: 7. Germline values: CDR1 SGHTA, CDR2 FQGNSA. The CDR3 totals 15 residues. Worth noting for this clone: Its antigen is still unknown.

Regarding the study as a whole: Patients newly diagnosed and complete responders had comparable baseline diversity.

Profiled with immunoSEQ multiplex PCR; TCRdb holds only in-frame clones, not every one. The sample contains 30,000 to 40,000 clones, over 75% of which appear only once. The sequence came from a human donor with classical Hodgkin lymphoma. The chain couples TRBV7-2 to TRBJ2-1; TRBD2 matches 7 bases. Sequences were derived from CD4+ T cells from blood, sampled at baseline. This chain's CDR3 is CASSSRSRGYNEQFF. In nucleotides, the CDR3 is TGTGCCAGCAGCTCAAGGTCGCGGGGGTACAATGAGCAGTTCTTC.